This TCR beta chain was observed in a study of blood T cells in healthy people across ages. A second 7 to 11 cycle PCR used barcoded and J-beta primers. TCRdb re-derived calls from the 5' RACE reads in MiXCR, one entry per CDR3 protein. Among around 1.7 million distinct CDR3 sequences listed, under 30% were seen once. Study-level points and caveats: There was no known CMV status for donors, so expanded clonotype changes were possibly confounded.

In regard to this clonotype: The antigen is not known.

The ends were cut back, 6 bases at V and 6 bases at J, with 18 bases in the middle. The CDR3 has 14 residues. Germline values: CDR1 LGHNT, CDR2 FRNRAP. Input material: blood. The receptor comes from a woman in her 30s in good health. The chain combines TRBV12-5 with TRBJ2-7; no clear D. This chain's CDR3 is CASGGSPNQAEQYF. As DNA, the CDR3 is TGTGCTAGTGGGGGCTCCCCAAATCAGGCCGAGCAGTACTTC.